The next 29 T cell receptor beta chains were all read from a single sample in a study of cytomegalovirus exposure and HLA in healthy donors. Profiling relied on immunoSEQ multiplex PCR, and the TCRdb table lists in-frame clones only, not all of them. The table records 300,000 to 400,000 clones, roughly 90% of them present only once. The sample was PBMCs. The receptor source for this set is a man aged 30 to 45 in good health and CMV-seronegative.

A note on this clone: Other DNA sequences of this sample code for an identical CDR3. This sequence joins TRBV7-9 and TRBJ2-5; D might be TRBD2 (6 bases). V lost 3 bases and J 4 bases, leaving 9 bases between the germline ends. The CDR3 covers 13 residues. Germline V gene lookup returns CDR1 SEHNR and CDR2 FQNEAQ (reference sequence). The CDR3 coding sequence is TGTGCCAGCAGCTTGGGGGGTAGAGAGACCCAGTACTTC. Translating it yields CASSLGGRETQYF.

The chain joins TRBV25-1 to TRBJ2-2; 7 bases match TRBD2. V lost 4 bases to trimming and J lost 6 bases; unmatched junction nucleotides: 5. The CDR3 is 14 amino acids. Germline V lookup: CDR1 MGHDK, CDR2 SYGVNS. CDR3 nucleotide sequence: TGTGCCAGCAGTGGCCCCCGGGGGGCCGGGGAGCTGTTTTTT. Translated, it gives CASSGPRGAGELFF.

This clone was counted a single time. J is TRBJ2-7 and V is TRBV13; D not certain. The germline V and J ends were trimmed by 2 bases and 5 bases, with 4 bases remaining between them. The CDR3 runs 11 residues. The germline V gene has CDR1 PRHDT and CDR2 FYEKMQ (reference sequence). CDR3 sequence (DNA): TGTGCCAGCAGCTTACTTAACGAGCAGTACTTC. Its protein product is CASSLLNEQYF.

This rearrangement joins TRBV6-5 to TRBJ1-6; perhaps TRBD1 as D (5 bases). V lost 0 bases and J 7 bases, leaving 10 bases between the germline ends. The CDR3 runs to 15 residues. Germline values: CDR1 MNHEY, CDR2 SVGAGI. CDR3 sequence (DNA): TGTGCCAGCAGTTACTCGGGCAGGGAAAATTCACCCCTCCACTTT. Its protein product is CASSYSGRENSPLHF.

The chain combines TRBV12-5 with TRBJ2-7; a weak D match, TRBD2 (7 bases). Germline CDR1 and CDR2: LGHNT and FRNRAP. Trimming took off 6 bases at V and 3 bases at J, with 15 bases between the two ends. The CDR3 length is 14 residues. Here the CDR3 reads CASGRGGGGYEQYF. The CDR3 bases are TGTGCTAGTGGGCGTGGGGGGGGCGGCTACGAGCAGTACTTC.

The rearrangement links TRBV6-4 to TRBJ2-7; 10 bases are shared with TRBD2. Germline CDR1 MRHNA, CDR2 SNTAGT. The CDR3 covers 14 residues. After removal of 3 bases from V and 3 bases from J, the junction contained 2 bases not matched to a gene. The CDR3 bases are TGTGCCAGCAGTGAACTAGCGGGGAGCTACGAGCAGTACTTC. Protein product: CASSELAGSYEQYF.

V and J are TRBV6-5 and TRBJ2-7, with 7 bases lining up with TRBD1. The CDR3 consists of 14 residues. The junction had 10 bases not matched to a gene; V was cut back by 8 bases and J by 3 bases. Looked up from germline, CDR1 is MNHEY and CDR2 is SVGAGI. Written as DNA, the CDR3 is TGTGCCAGCGCCGGGCGCGCAGGGGGCTACGAGCAGTACTTC. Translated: CASAGRAGGYEQYF.

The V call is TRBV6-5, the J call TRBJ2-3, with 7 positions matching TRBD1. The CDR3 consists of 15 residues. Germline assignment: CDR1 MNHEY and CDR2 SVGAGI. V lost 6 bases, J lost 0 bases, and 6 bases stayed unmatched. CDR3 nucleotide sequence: TGTGCCAGCAGACAACAGGGGTTTAGCACAGATACGCAGTATTTT. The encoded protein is CASRQQGFSTDTQYF.

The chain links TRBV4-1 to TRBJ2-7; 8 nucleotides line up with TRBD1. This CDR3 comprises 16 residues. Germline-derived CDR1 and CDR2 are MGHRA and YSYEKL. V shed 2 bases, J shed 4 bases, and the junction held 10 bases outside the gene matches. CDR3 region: CASSQTPRDRTYEQYF. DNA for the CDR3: TGCGCCAGCAGCCAAACCCCCCGGGACAGGACATACGAGCAGTACTTC.

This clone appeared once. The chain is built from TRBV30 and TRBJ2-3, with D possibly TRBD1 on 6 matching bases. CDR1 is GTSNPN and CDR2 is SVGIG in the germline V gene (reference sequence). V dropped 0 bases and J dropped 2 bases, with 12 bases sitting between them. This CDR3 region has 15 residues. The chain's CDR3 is CAWSVTGQSTDTQYF. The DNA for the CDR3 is TGTGCCTGGAGTGTAACCGGACAGTCCACAGATACGCAGTATTTT.

CDR3 bases: TGTGCCAGCTCATCAGATCAGGGGCCAAGTACTGAAGCTTTCTTT. Encoded protein: CASSSDQGPSTEAFF. V usage is TRBV18 and J usage is TRBJ1-1; possible D gene TRBD1, 6 bases. Trimming pared 5 bases from V and 5 bases from J, leaving 18 bases between. Germline CDR1 KGHSH, CDR2 LQKENI. CDR3 size: 15 residues.

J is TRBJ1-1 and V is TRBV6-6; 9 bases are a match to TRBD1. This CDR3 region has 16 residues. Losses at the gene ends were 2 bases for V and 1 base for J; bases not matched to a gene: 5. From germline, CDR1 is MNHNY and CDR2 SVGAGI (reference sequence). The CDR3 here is CASSYRDREGNTEAFF. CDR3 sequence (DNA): TGTGCCAGCAGTTACCGGGACAGGGAGGGGAACACTGAAGCTTTCTTT.

This CDR3 reads CASSLSFSGNTIYF. As DNA, the CDR3 is TGTGCCAGCAGCTTATCCTTCTCTGGAAACACCATATATTTT. The chain is built from TRBV7-9 and TRBJ1-3; no reliable D call. V lost 2 bases to trimming and J lost 0 bases, with 5 bases between them. CDR1 is SEHNR and CDR2 is FQNEAQ in the germline V gene (reference sequence). This CDR3 spans 14 amino acids.

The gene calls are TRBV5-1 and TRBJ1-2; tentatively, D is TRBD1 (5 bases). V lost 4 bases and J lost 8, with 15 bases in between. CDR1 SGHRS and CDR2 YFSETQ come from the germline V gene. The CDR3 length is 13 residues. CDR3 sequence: CASSPTDRRGYTF. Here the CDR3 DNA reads TGCGCCAGCAGCCCAACCGACAGACGAGGCTACACCTTC. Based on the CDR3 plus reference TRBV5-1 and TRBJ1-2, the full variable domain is KAGVTQTPRYLIKTRGQQVTLSCSPISGHRSVSWYQQTPGQGLQFLFEYFSETQRNKGNFPGRFSGRQFSNSRSEMNVSTLELGDSALYLCASSPTDRRGYTFGSGTRLTVV.

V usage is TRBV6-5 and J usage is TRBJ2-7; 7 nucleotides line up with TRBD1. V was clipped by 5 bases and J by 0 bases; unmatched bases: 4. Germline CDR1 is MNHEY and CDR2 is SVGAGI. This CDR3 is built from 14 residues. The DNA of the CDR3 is TGTGCCAGCAGTGTGGACAGGAGCTCCTACGAGCAGTACTTC. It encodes CASSVDRSSYEQYF.

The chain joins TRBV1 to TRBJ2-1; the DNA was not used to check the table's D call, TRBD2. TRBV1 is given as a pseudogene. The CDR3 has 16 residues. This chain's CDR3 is CTSSCRRTSGYNEQFF. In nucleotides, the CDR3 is TGCACCAGCAGCTGTAGAAGGACTAGCGGTTACAATGAGCAGTTCTTC.

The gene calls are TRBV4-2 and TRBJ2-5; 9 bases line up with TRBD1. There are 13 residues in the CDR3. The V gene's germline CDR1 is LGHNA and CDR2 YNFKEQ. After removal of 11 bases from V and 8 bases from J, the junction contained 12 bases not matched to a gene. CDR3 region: CARYLGQGTTQYF. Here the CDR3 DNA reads TGTGCCCGATACCTCGGACAGGGGACCACCCAGTACTTC.

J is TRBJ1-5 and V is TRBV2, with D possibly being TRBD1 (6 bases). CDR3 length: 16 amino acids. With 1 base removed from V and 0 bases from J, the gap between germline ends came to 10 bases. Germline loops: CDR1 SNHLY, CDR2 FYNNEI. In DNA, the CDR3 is TGTGCCAGCAGTGAAGGCAGGGGTTATAGCAATCAGCCCCAGCATTTT. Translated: CASSEGRGYSNQPQHF. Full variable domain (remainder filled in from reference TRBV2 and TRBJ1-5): EPEVTQTPSHQVTQMGQEVILRCVPISNHLYFYWYRQILGQKVEFLVSFYNNEISEKSEIFDDQFSVERPDGSNFTLKIRSTKLEDSAMYFCASSEGRGYSNQPQHFGDGTRLSIL.

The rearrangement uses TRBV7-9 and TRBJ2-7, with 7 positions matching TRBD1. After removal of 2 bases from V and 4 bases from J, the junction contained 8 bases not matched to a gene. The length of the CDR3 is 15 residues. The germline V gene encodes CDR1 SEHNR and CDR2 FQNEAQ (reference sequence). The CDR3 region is CASSLIDRARYEQYF. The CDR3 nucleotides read TGTGCCAGCAGCTTAATCGACAGGGCGAGGTACGAGCAGTACTTC.

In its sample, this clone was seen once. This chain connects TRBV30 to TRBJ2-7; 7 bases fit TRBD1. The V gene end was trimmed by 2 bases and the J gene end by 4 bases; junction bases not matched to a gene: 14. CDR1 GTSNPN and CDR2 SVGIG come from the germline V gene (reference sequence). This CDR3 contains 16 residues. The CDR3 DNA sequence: TGTGCCTGGAGTCCCCTGAGCGACAGGGCGAGATACGAGCAGTACTTC. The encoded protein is CAWSPLSDRARYEQYF. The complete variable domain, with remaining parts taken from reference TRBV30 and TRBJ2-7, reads SQTIHQWPATLVQPVGSPLSLECTVEGTSNPNLYWYRQAAGRGLQLLFYSVGIGQISSEVPQNLSASRPQDRQFILSSKKLLLSDSGFYLCAWSPLSDRARYEQYFGPGTRLTVT.

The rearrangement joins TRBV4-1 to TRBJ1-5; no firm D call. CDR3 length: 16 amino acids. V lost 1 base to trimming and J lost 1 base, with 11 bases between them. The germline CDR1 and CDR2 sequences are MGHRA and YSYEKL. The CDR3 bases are TGCGCCAGCAGCCAAGGGGTCACAGAAAGCAATCAGCCCCAGCATTTT. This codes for CASSQGVTESNQPQHF.

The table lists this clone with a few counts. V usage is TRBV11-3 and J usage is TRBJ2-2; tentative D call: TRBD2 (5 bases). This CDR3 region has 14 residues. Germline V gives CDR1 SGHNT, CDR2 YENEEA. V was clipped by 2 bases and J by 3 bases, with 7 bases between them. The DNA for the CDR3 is TGTGCCAGCAGCTTATACGGGGACACCGGGGAGCTGTTTTTT. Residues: CASSLYGDTGELFF. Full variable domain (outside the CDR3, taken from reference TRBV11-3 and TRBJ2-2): EAGVVQSPRYKIIEKKQPVAFWCNPISGHNTLYWYLQNLGQGPELLIRYENEEAVDDSQLPKDRFSAERLKGVDSTLKIQPAELGDSAVYLCASSLYGDTGELFFGEGSRLTVL.

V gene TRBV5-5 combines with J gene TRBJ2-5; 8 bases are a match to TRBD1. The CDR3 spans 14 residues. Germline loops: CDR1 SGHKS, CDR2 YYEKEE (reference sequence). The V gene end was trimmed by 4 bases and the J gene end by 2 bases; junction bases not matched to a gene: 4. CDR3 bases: TGTGCCAGCAGCCTATGGACAGGGCAAGAGACCCAGTACTTC. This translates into CASSLWTGQETQYF.

As DNA, the CDR3 is TGTGCCAGCAGCTTAGCGGGACTGAACAATCAGCCCCAGCATTTT. This translates into CASSLAGLNNQPQHF. This chain joins TRBV7-2 and TRBJ1-5; a possible D gene is TRBD1 (5 bases). The V gene lost 0 bases and the J gene lost 3 bases, with 9 bases spanning the gap. The CDR3 loop spans 15 amino acids. Germline V gives CDR1 SGHTA, CDR2 FQGNSA.

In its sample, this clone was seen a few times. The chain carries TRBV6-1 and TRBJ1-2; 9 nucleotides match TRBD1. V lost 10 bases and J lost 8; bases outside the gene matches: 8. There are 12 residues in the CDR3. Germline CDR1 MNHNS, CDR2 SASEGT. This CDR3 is CATETGGRGYTF. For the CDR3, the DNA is TGTGCCACCGAGACAGGGGGGCGCGGCTACACCTTC.

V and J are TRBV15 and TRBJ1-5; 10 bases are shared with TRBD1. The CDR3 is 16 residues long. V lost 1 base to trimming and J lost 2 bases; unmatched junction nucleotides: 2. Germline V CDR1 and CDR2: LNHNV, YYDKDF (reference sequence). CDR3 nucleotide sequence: TGTGCCACCAGCAGAGGACAGGGGGCGGGCAATCAGCCCCAGCATTTT. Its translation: CATSRGQGAGNQPQHF.

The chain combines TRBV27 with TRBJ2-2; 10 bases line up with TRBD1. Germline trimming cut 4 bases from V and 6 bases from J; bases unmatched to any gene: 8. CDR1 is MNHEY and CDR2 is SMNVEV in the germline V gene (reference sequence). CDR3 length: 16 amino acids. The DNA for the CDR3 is TGTGCCAGCAGTTCCCCCGGGACAGGGGTCGCCGGGGAGCTGTTTTTT. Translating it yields CASSSPGTGVAGELFF.

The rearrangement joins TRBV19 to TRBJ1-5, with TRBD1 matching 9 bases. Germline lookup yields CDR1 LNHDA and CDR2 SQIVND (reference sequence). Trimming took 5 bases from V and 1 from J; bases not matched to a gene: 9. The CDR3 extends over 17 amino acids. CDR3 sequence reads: CASSPRDRVASNQPQHF. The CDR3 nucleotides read TGTGCCAGTAGTCCCCGGGACAGGGTGGCAAGCAATCAGCCCCAGCATTTT.

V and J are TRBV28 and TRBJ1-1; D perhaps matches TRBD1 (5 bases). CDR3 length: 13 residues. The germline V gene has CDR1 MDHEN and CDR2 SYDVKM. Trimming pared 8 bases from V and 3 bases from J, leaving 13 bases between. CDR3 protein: CASQGGPHTEAFF. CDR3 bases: TGTGCCAGCCAGGGCGGACCCCACACTGAAGCTTTCTTT.